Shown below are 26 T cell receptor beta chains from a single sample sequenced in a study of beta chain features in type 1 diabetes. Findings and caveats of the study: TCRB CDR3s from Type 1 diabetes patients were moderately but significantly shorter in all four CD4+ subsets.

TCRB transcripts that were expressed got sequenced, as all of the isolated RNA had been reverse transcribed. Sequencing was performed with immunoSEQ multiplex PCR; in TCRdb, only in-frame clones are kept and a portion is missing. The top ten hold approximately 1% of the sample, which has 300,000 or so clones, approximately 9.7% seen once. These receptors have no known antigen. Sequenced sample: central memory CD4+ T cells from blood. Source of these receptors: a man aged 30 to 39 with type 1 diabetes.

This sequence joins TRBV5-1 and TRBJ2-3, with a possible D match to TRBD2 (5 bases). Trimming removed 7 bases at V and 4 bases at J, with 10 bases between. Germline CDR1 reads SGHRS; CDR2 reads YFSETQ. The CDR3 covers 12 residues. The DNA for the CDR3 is TGCGCCAGCGCTATGGGAGCAGATACGCAGTATTTT. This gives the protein CASAMGADTQYF.

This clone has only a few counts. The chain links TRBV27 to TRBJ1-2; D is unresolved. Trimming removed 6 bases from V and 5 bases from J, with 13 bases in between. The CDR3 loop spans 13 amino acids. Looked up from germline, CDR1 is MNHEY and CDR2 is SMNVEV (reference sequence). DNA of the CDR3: TGTGCCAGCAGGCAGGAGGGAAGGTATGGCTACACCTTC. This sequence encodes CASRQEGRYGYTF.

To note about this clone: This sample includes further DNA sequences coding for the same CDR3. The CDR3, as DNA: TGTGCCAGCTCACCCGGGCGGAACACCGGGGAGCTGTTTTTT. Residues: CASSPGRNTGELFF. J is TRBJ2-2 and V is TRBV18; D unresolved. CDR3 length equals 14 residues. Germline V gene lookup returns CDR1 KGHSH and CDR2 LQKENI. V was pared by 3 bases and J by 1 base, with 6 bases between.

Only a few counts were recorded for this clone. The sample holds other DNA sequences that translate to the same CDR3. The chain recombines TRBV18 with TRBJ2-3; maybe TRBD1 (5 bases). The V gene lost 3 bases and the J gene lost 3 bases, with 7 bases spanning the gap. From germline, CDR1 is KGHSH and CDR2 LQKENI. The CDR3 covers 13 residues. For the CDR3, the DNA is TGTGCCAGCTCACCTCCAGGGACAGATACGCAGTATTTT. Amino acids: CASSPPGTDTQYF. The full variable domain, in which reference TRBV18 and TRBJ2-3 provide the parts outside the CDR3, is NAGVMQNPRHLVRRRGQEARLRCSPMKGHSHVYWYRQLPEEGLKFMVYLQKENIIDESGMPKERFSAEFPKEGPSILRIQQVVRGDSAAYFCASSPPGTDTQYFGPGTRLTVL.

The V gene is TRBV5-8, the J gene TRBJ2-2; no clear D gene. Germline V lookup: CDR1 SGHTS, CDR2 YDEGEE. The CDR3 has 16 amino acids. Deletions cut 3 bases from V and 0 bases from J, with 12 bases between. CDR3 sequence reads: CASSSGRTPNTGELFF. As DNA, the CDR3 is TGTGCCAGCAGCTCCGGACGGACCCCGAACACCGGGGAGCTGTTTTTT.

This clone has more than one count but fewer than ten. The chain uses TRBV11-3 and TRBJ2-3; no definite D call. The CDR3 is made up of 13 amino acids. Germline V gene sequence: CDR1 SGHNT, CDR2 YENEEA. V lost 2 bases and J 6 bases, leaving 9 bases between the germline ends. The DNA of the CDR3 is TGTGCCAGCAGCTTATCGAGAATGGATACGCAGTATTTT. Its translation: CASSLSRMDTQYF.

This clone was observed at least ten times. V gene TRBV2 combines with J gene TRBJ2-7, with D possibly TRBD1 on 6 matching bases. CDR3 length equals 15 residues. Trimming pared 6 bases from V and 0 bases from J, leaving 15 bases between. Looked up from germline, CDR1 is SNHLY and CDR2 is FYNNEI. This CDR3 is CASSQGGHFSYEQYF. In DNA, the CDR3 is TGTGCCAGCAGCCAAGGGGGTCATTTCTCCTACGAGCAGTACTTC.

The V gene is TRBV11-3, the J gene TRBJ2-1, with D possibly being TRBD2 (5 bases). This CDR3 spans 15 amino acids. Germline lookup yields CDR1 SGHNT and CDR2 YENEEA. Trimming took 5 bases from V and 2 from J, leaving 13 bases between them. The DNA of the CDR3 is TGTGCCAGCAGCCCCCGGACGGGAACCTACAATGAGCAGTTCTTC. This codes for CASSPRTGTYNEQFF.

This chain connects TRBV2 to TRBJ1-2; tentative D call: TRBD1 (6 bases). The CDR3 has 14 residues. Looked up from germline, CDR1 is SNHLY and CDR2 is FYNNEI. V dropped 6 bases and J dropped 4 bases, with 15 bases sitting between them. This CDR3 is CASSRTETTYGYTF. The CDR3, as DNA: TGTGCCAGCAGCCGGACAGAGACGACCTATGGCTACACCTTC.

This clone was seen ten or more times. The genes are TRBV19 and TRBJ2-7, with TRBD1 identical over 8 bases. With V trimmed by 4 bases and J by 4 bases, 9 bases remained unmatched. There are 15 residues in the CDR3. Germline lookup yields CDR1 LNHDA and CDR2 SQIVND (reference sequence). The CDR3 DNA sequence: TGTGCCAGTAGTAGGTTGGGACAGGCAGCGTACGAGCAGTACTTC. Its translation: CASSRLGQAAYEQYF.

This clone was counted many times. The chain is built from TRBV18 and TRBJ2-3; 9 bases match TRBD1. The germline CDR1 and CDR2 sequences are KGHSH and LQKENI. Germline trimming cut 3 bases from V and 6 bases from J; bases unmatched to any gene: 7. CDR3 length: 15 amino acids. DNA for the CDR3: TGTGCCAGCTCACCGATGACAGGGGGTCTGGATACGCAGTATTTT. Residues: CASSPMTGGLDTQYF.

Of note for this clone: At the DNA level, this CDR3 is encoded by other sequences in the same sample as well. CDR3 region: CASSRDRGSYEQYF. The CDR3 bases are TGTGCCAGCAGCCGCGACAGGGGCTCCTACGAGCAGTACTTC. The chain couples TRBV7-9 to TRBJ2-7; 8 nucleotides align to TRBD1. The CDR3 length is 14 residues. The trim removed 5 bases at V and 0 bases at J, leaving 3 bases unmatched. In germline, CDR1 is SEHNR, CDR2 FQNEAQ (reference sequence).

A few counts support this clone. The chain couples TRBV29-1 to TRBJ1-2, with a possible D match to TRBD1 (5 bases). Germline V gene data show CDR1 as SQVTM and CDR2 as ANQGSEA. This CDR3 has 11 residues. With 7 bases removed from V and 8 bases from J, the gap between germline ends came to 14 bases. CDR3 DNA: TGCAGCGCCGGGACCCCCGGGGGCTACACCTTC. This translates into CSAGTPGGYTF.

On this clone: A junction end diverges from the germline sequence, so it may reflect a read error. CDR3 nucleotides: TGTGCCAGCAGCAGCCCGGGACAGGGTTCATCCCTCCACTTT. This sequence encodes CASSSPGQGSSLHF. The chain joins TRBV7-2 to TRBJ1-6; TRBD1 aligns across 9 bases. The CDR3 has 14 amino acids. Germline loops: CDR1 SGHTA, CDR2 FQGNSA.

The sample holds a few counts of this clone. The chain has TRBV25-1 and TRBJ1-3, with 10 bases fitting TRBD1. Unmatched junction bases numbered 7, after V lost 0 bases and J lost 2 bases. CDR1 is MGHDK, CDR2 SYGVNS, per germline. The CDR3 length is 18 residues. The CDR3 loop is CASSEYEGTGVAGNTIYF. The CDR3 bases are TGTGCCAGCAGTGAATATGAGGGGACAGGGGTGGCTGGAAACACCATATATTTT. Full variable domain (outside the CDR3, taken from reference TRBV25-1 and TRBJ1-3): EADIYQTPRYLVIGTGKKITLECSQTMGHDKMYWYQQDPGMELHLIHYSYGVNSTEKGDLSSESTVSRIRTEHFPLTLESARPSHTSQYLCASSEYEGTGVAGNTIYFGEGSWLTVV.

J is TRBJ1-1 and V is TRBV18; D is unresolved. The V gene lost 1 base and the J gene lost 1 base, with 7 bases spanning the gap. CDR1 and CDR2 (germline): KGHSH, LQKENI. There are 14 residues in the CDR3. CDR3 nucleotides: TGTGCCAGCTCACCACAGACGAGGAACACTGAAGCTTTCTTT. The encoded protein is CASSPQTRNTEAFF.

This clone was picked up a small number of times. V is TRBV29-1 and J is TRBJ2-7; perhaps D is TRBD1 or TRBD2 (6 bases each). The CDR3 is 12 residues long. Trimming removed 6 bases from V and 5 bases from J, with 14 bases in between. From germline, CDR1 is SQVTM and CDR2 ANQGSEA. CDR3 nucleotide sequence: TGCAGCGTCGACAAGGGGGGCAACGAGCAGTACTTC. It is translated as CSVDKGGNEQYF.

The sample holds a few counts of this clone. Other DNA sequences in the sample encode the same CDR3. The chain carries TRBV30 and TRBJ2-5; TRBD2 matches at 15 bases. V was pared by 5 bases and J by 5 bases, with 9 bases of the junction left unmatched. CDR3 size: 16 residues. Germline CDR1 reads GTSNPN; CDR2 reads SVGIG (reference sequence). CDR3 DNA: TGTGCCTGGGGAAACGGACTAGCGGGGGGGGCGGAGACCCAGTACTTC. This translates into CAWGNGLAGGAETQYF.

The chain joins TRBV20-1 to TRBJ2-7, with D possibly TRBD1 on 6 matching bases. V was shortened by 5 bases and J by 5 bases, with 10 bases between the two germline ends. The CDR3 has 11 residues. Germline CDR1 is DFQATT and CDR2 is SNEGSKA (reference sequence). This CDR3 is CSALHRDEQYF. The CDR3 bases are TGCAGTGCTCTCCACAGGGACGAGCAGTACTTC.

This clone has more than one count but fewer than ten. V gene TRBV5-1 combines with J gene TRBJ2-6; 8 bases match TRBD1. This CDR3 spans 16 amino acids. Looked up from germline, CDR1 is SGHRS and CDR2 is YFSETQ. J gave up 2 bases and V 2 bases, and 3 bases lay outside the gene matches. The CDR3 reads CASSFQGATGANVLTF. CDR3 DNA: TGCGCCAGCAGCTTTCAGGGGGCAACTGGGGCCAACGTCCTGACTTTC. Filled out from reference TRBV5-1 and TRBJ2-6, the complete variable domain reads KAGVTQTPRYLIKTRGQQVTLSCSPISGHRSVSWYQQTPGQGLQFLFEYFSETQRNKGNFPGRFSGRQFSNSRSEMNVSTLELGDSALYLCASSFQGATGANVLTFGAGSRLTVL.

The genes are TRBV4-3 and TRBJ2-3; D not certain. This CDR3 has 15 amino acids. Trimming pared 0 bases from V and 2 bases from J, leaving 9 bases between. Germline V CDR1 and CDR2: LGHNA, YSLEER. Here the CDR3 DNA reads TGCGCCAGCAGCCAAGATGAAGGCTCCACAGATACGCAGTATTTT. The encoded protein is CASSQDEGSTDTQYF.

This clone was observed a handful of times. CDR3 bases: TGTGCCAGCAGTCGTTCGACAGGGGACTCCTACGAGCAGTACTTC. As protein: CASSRSTGDSYEQYF. V gene TRBV27 combines with J gene TRBJ2-7; 8 bases align to TRBD1. Germline lookup yields CDR1 MNHEY and CDR2 SMNVEV (reference sequence). This CDR3 comprises 15 residues. The J segment lost 0 bases and the V segment lost 5 bases, leaving 6 bases of the junction unmatched.

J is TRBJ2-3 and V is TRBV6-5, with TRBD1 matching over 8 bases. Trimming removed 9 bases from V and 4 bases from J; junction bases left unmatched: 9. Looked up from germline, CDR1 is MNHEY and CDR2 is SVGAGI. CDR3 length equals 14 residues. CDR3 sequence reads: CARPGDRGADTQYF. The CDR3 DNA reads TGTGCCAGACCCGGAGACAGGGGCGCAGATACGCAGTATTTT.

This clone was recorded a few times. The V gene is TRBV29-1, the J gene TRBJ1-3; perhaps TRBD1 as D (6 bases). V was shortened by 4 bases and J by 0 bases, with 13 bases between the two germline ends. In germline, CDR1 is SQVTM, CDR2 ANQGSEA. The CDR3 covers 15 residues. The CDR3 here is CSVVPQGFSGNTIYF. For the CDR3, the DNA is TGCAGCGTTGTCCCCCAGGGGTTCTCTGGAAACACCATATATTTT.

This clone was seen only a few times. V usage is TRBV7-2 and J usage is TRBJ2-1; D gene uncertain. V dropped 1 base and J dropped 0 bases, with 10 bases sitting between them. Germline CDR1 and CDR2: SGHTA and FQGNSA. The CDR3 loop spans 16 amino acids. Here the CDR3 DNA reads TGTGCCAGCAGCTTAGATGGCCCGAGCTCCTACAATGAGCAGTTCTTC. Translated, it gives CASSLDGPSSYNEQFF.

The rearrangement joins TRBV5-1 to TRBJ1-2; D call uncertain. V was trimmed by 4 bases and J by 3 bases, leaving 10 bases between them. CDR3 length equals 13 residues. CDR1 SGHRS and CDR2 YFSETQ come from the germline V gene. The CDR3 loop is CASSDNWDYGYTF. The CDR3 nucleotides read TGCGCCAGCAGCGACAATTGGGACTATGGCTACACCTTC.